The T cell receptor beta chain under discussion was sequenced for a study of vaccination and CD4 T cells after COVID-19. As for the study in general: Stimuli were overlapping spike peptide pools of SARS-CoV-2 and three common cold coronaviruses (HCoV-NL63, HCoV-OC43, HCoV-229E).

Described treatment: roughly 10-day PBMC culture with coronavirus spike peptide pools or control peptides (ViraFEST assay). Once peptide pools had expanded antigen-specific T cells, ViraFEST sequenced TCRs. Trimming removed 6 bases from V and 4 bases from J, with 9 bases in between. The CDR3 sequence is 12 residues long. Note on this clonotype: What it binds is not known.

Sequenced with the Oncomine TCR Beta short-read assay was DNA taken from cultured CD4+ T cells. TCRdb re-called the PCR reads with MiXCR, one entry per CDR3 protein. The sample consists of roughly 16,000 distinct CDR3 sequences, approximately 46% of them appearing once. The sequence was obtained from a human donor who had recovered from COVID-19. The sequencing sample was made of CD4+ T cells from blood, cultured in vitro. The chain has TRBV12-3 or TRBV12-4 and TRBJ2-5, with D tentatively TRBD2 (6 bases). The CDR3 is CASSWGGETQYF. The DNA for the CDR3 is TGTGCCAGCAGCTGGGGAGGAGAGACCCAGTACTTC.